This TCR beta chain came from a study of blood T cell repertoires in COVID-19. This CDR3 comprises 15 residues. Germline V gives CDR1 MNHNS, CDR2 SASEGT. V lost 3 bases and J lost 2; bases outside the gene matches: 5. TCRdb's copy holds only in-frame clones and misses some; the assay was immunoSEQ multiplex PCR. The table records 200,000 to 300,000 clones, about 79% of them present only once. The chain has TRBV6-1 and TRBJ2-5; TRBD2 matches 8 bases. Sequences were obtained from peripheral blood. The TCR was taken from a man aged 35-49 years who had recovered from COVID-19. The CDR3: CASSELAGSQETQYF. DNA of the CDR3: TGTGCCAGCAGTGAGCTAGCGGGTTCACAAGAGACCCAGTACTTC.